This T cell receptor (beta chain) was found in a study of T cell responses to AZD1222 COVID-19 vaccine. TCRdb keeps only in-frame clones here, not all; method: immunoSEQ multiplex PCR. The data contain approximately 140,000 clones, 90% of them singletons. The sequencing here drew on peripheral blood, taken on day 0 of AZD1222 vaccination. The TCR was taken from an adult in good health.

The CDR3 DNA reads as TGTGCCAGCAGCCGTGGCGGAAACACCATATATTTT. It yields the protein CASSRGGNTIYF. The chain carries TRBV11-3 and TRBJ1-3, with unresolved D. Germline V gene sequence: CDR1 SGHNT, CDR2 YENEEA. Trimming shortened V by 5 bases and J by 4 bases, and 6 bases separated the two germline ends. CDR3 length: 12 amino acids.